The 10 T cell receptor beta chains listed next were all sequenced from one sample in a study of T cells in Graves' hyperthyroidism and ophthalmopathy. The source material, RNA transcripts, was used to amplify TCR beta CDR3 regions. The primer set for the first-round RT-PCR of the TCR CDR3 was HTBI. TCRdb fed the multiplex PCR reads into MiXCR, producing one record per CDR3 protein. This table holds hundreds of thousands of distinct CDR3 sequences, around 20% found once. The sequencing sample was made of blood. These receptors were collected from a man aged 35-49 years with Graves' ophthalmopathy.

The chain combines TRBV2 with TRBJ2-7, with D perhaps matching TRBD1 (6 bases). CDR1 SNHLY and CDR2 FYNNEI come from the germline V gene. The V gene lost 7 bases and the J gene lost 2 bases, with 9 bases spanning the gap. This CDR3 contains 12 residues. DNA of the CDR3: TGTGCCAGCAAACAGGGCGCCTACGAGCAGTACTTC. The encoded protein is CASKQGAYEQYF.

The chain is built from TRBV10-3 and TRBJ2-3, with TRBD1 identical over 7 bases. CDR3 size: 15 residues. Germline V lookup: CDR1 ENHRY, CDR2 SYGVKD. Trimming removed 6 bases from V and 4 bases from J; junction bases left unmatched: 10. The chain's CDR3 is CAIREKTGWADTQYF. In DNA, the CDR3 is TGTGCCATCAGGGAGAAGACAGGGTGGGCAGATACGCAGTATTTT.

This clonotype showed up just a few times. J is TRBJ2-5 and V is TRBV27, with D tentatively TRBD2 (7 bases). Between the trimmed V and J ends, which lost 2 bases and 2 bases, there was a span of 9 bases. Germline loops: CDR1 MNHEY, CDR2 SMNVEV (reference sequence). This CDR3 comprises 14 residues. The CDR3: CASSLRGAQETQYF. CDR3 in DNA: TGTGCCAGCAGTTTACGGGGGGCTCAAGAGACCCAGTACTTC.

The chain couples TRBV9 to TRBJ1-1; the match to TRBD1 covers 10 bases. The CDR3 extends over 13 amino acids. The junction had 1 base not matched to a gene; V was cut back by 7 bases and J by 1 base. CDR1 is SGDLS and CDR2 is YYNGEE in the germline V gene. DNA of the CDR3: TGTGCCAGCGGACAGGGGGGGAACACTGAAGCTTTCTTT. It translates to CASGQGGNTEAFF.

Of note for this clonotype: Mismatch with germline at one junction end may stem from a read error. The genes are TRBV20-1 and TRBJ1-1; possibly TRBD1 for D (6 bases). CDR1 is DFQATT and CDR2 is SNEGSKA in the germline V gene (reference sequence). The CDR3 is 16 residues long. The CDR3 region has the DNA TGCAGTGCTAGAGACCCAAGACAGGTCCGGAACACTAAAGCTTTCTTT. It yields the protein CSARDPRQVRNTKAFF.

J is TRBJ2-1 and V is TRBV11-2; TRBD2 aligns across 12 bases. The CDR3 extends over 17 amino acids. The trim removed 5 bases at V and 0 bases at J, leaving 5 bases unmatched. The germline CDR1 and CDR2 sequences are SGHAT and FQNNGV. The CDR3 coding sequence is TGTGCCAGCAGCCAGGCTAGCGGGGGGGACTCCTACAATGAGCAGTTCTTC. Amino acid sequence: CASSQASGGDSYNEQFF.

The rearrangement uses TRBV18 and TRBJ2-6, with 9 bases aligning to TRBD2. V trimming: 1 base; J trimming: 3 bases; junction bases outside the gene matches: 4. Looked up from germline, CDR1 is KGHSH and CDR2 is LQKENI. This CDR3 has 17 residues. The CDR3, as DNA: TGTGCCAGCTCACCACGCTCTAGCGGGGTTGGGGCCAACGTCCTGACTTTC. It yields the protein CASSPRSSGVGANVLTF.

This clonotype appeared a few times. The rearrangement links TRBV5-1 to TRBJ2-5, with a tentative D call TRBD2 (6 bases). The CDR3 runs 14 residues. Germline V gene lookup returns CDR1 SGHRS and CDR2 YFSETQ. V lost 5 bases, J lost 1 base, and 12 bases lay in between. The CDR3 nucleotides are TGCGCCAGCAGTAAGGAGGGTACCCAAGAGACCCAGTACTTC. This gives the protein CASSKEGTQETQYF.

This clonotype was counted at least ten times. The rearrangement links TRBV20-1 to TRBJ2-1; 7 bases line up with TRBD2. Per germline, CDR1 DFQATT and CDR2 SNEGSKA (reference sequence). The CDR3 sequence is 15 residues long. V lost 3 bases and J lost 4; bases outside the gene matches: 9. Written as DNA, the CDR3 is TGCAGTGCTAGCCCCAGTAGCGGGTATTACAATGAGCAGTTCTTC. It specifies CSASPSSGYYNEQFF.

The chain employs TRBV5-1 and TRBJ1-1; perhaps TRBD1 as D (5 bases). From germline, CDR1 is SGHRS and CDR2 YFSETQ. This CDR3 region has 13 residues. V was clipped by 2 bases and J by 7 bases, with 12 bases between them. Here the CDR3 reads CASSFGGGFEAFF. CDR3 sequence (DNA): TGCGCCAGCAGCTTCGGTGGGGGGTTTGAAGCTTTCTTT. Full variable domain (remainder filled in from reference TRBV5-1 and TRBJ1-1): KAGVTQTPRYLIKTRGQQVTLSCSPISGHRSVSWYQQTPGQGLQFLFEYFSETQRNKGNFPGRFSGRQFSNSRSEMNVSTLELGDSALYLCASSFGGGFEAFFGQGTRLTVV.